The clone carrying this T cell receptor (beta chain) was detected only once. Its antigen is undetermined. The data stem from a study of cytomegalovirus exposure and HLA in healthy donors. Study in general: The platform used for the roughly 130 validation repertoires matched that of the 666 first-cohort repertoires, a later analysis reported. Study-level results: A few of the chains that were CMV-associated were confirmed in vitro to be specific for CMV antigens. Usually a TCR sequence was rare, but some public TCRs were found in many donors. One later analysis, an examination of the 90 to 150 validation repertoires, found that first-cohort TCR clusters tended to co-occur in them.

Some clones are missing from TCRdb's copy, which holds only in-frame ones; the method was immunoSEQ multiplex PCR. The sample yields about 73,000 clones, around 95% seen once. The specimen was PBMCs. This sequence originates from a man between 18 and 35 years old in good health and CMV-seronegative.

This CDR3 reads CASSVRDGSSSGANVLTF. CDR3 bases: TGTGCCAGCAGCGTGCGGGACGGTAGCTCTTCTGGGGCCAACGTCCTGACTTTC. The rearrangement links TRBV9 to TRBJ2-6, with D perhaps TRBD2 (6 bases). The CDR3 runs to 18 residues. Trimming removed 2 bases at V and 1 base at J, with 16 bases between. Germline lookup yields CDR1 SGDLS and CDR2 YYNGEE.